The 24 T cell receptor beta chains below come from one sample, sequenced in a study of blood T cell repertoires in COVID-19. The assay was immunoSEQ multiplex PCR, and TCRdb's table has in-frame clones only and misses some. The sample consists of about 250,000 clones, 82% of them appearing once. Sample: peripheral blood. These receptors were collected from a woman older than 75 with active or convalescent COVID-19.

This chain uses TRBV5-1 with TRBJ1-4; 7 nucleotides align to TRBD1. Germline CDR1 reads SGHRS; CDR2 reads YFSETQ. J gave up 6 bases and V 4 bases, and 12 bases lay outside the gene matches. This CDR3 region has 16 residues. The CDR3 nucleotides are TGCGCCAGCAGCGGGAAGACAGGGCGGAATGATGAAAAACTGTTTTTT. It specifies CASSGKTGRNDEKLFF.

CDR3 protein: CSASGDSNYGYTF. As DNA, the CDR3 is TGCAGTGCTAGTGGGGACAGTAACTATGGCTACACCTTC. V gene TRBV20-1 combines with J gene TRBJ1-2, with 7 positions matching TRBD1. Per germline, CDR1 DFQATT and CDR2 SNEGSKA (reference sequence). This CDR3 contains 13 residues. J was trimmed by 1 base and V by 3 bases; bases with no gene match: 2.

The rearrangement uses TRBV15 and TRBJ1-2, with D possibly being TRBD1 (5 bases). V was cut by 4 bases and J by 4 bases, with 16 bases left in between. This CDR3 spans 15 amino acids. Looked up from germline, CDR1 is LNHNV and CDR2 is YYDKDF (reference sequence). The CDR3 here is CATSTSPQGGYGYTF. The DNA for the CDR3 is TGTGCCACCAGCACCAGCCCGCAGGGCGGCTATGGCTACACCTTC.

The J gene is TRBJ1-3, the V gene TRBV6-5; no definite D call. The ends were cut back, 7 bases at V and 1 base at J, with 11 bases in the middle. The CDR3 runs 14 residues. Germline lookup yields CDR1 MNHEY and CDR2 SVGAGI. This chain's CDR3 is CASTQRVSGNTIYF. CDR3 sequence (DNA): TGTGCCAGCACCCAGAGGGTGTCTGGAAACACCATATATTTT.

This chain links TRBV10-3 with TRBJ1-3; D unclear. Trimming removed 3 bases at V and 0 bases at J, with 6 bases between. Germline V lookup: CDR1 ENHRY, CDR2 SYGVKD. The CDR3 totals 14 residues. CDR3: CAISDSVSGNTIYF. The CDR3, as DNA: TGTGCCATCAGTGATTCAGTCTCTGGAAACACCATATATTTT.

This clone was seen a single time. The chain recombines TRBV11-2 with TRBJ2-3, with D perhaps matching TRBD1 (5 bases). CDR3 length equals 15 residues. The V end was cut by 5 bases, the J end by 1 base, with 13 bases between. Germline-derived CDR1 and CDR2 are SGHAT and FQNNGV. The CDR3 bases are TGTGCCAGCAGCCGACAGCTACCAGGCACAGATACGCAGTATTTT. Amino acids: CASSRQLPGTDTQYF.

V usage is TRBV28 and J usage is TRBJ1-1; possible D gene TRBD1, 5 bases. The germline V gene has CDR1 MDHEN and CDR2 SYDVKM. With 2 bases removed from V and 0 bases from J, the gap between germline ends came to 13 bases. This CDR3 has 16 amino acids. In nucleotides, the CDR3 is TGTGCCAGCAGTTTAGCAAGCAGGGAGGTGAACACTGAAGCTTTCTTT. Translated: CASSLASREVNTEAFF.

This clone occurred a few times. The chain has TRBV3-1 (or the pseudogene TRBV3-2) and TRBJ1-2; perhaps TRBD1 as D (5 bases). This CDR3 has 14 residues. V was clipped by 2 bases and J by 2 bases, with 9 bases between them. Germline V CDR1 and CDR2: LGHDT, YNNKEL (reference sequence). CDR3: CASSQFPGNYGYTF. The CDR3 region has the DNA TGTGCCAGCAGCCAATTTCCAGGGAACTATGGCTACACCTTC.

The rearrangement joins TRBV19 to TRBJ2-3; 7 bases are a match to TRBD1. Per the germline V gene, CDR1 is LNHDA and CDR2 is SQIVND (reference sequence). J was trimmed by 2 bases and V by 5 bases; bases with no gene match: 13. This CDR3 region has 17 residues. This chain's CDR3 is CASSDRYFGQDTDTQYF. The CDR3, as DNA: TGTGCCAGTAGTGACCGATACTTTGGACAGGACACAGATACGCAGTATTTT.

The V gene is TRBV7-2, the J gene TRBJ1-5; no firm D call. Trimming cost V 1 base and J 7 bases, with 11 bases left between them. Germline loops: CDR1 SGHTA, CDR2 FQGNSA. The CDR3 has 14 amino acids. CDR3: CASSLGGSGQPQHF. The CDR3 region has the DNA TGTGCCAGCAGCTTAGGGGGAAGCGGCCAGCCCCAGCATTTT.

V and J are TRBV10-1 and TRBJ2-7; 7 nucleotides align to TRBD1. The CDR3 contains 14 residues. Germline V gene data show CDR1 as WNHNN and CDR2 as SYGVQD (reference sequence). Germline trimming cut 3 bases from V and 3 bases from J; bases unmatched to any gene: 5. CDR3 residues: CASSEGGQFYEQYF. CDR3 bases: TGCGCCAGCAGTGAAGGGGGACAGTTCTACGAGCAGTACTTC.

The chain joins TRBV10-3 to TRBJ2-5; D is unclear. Germline V gene sequence: CDR1 ENHRY, CDR2 SYGVKD. V was shortened by 0 bases and J by 1 base, with 9 bases between the two germline ends. This CDR3 has 15 amino acids. The CDR3 here is CAISESKQTQETQYF. The CDR3 coding sequence is TGTGCCATCAGTGAGTCGAAACAGACCCAAGAGACCCAGTACTTC.

The rearrangement links TRBV30 to TRBJ2-7; TRBD1 aligns across 10 bases. The CDR3 is made up of 15 amino acids. Germline V gene sequence: CDR1 GTSNPN, CDR2 SVGIG (reference sequence). Losses at the gene ends were 3 bases for V and 3 bases for J; bases not matched to a gene: 8. The CDR3 DNA follows: TGTGCCTGGAGCGATCTTTGGACAGGGGGCTACGAGCAGTACTTC. Protein sequence: CAWSDLWTGGYEQYF. The full variable domain, completed using reference TRBV30 and TRBJ2-7, is SQTIHQWPATLVQPVGSPLSLECTVEGTSNPNLYWYRQAAGRGLQLLFYSVGIGQISSEVPQNLSASRPQDRQFILSSKKLLLSDSGFYLCAWSDLWTGGYEQYFGPGTRLTVT.

The chain carries TRBV28 and TRBJ2-7; TRBD1 agrees at 7 bases. CDR1 and CDR2 from the germline V gene are MDHEN and SYDVKM. The J segment lost 2 bases and the V segment lost 5 bases, leaving 9 bases of the junction unmatched. The length of the CDR3 is 15 residues. The DNA for the CDR3 is TGTGCCAGCAGTCCCTCCGGGACAGTACCCTACGAGCAGTACTTC. The encoded protein is CASSPSGTVPYEQYF. The whole variable domain, filled in from reference TRBV28 and TRBJ2-7, reads DVKVTQSSRYLVKRTGEKVFLECVQDMDHENMFWYRQDPGLGLRLIYFSYDVKMKEKGDIPEGYSVSREKKERFSLILESASTNQTSMYLCASSPSGTVPYEQYFGPGTRLTVT.

The chain is built from TRBV5-6 and TRBJ2-7, with D perhaps matching TRBD2 (6 bases). The germline V and J ends were trimmed by 2 bases and 2 bases, with 11 bases remaining between them. The CDR3 consists of 14 residues. Germline V gives CDR1 SGHDT, CDR2 YYEEEE. For the CDR3, the DNA is TGTGCCAGCAGCTTCGGGGGAAACCCCTACGAGCAGTACTTC. Translating it yields CASSFGGNPYEQYF.

This chain connects TRBV28 to TRBJ1-6; tentative D call: TRBD1 (6 bases). The germline V gene has CDR1 MDHEN and CDR2 SYDVKM. The CDR3 runs 17 residues. The V end was cut by 2 bases, the J end by 7 bases, with 18 bases between. The CDR3 region is CASSLLLTTGWNSPLHF. The CDR3 DNA follows: TGTGCCAGCAGTTTACTCCTGACAACAGGGTGGAATTCACCCCTCCACTTT.

This sequence joins TRBV27 and TRBJ1-4; 9 nucleotides line up with TRBD1. The CDR3 length is 18 residues. Germline CDR1 is MNHEY and CDR2 is SMNVEV (reference sequence). After removal of 5 bases from V and 7 bases from J, the junction contained 17 bases not matched to a gene. CDR3 sequence: CASSLQPGQGATREKLFF. CDR3 bases: TGTGCCAGCAGTCTCCAACCGGGACAGGGAGCAACTCGTGAAAAACTGTTTTTT.

V is TRBV10-2 and J is TRBJ2-1, with 9 positions matching TRBD1. The J segment lost 3 bases and the V segment lost 5 bases, leaving 8 bases of the junction unmatched. Germline CDR1 WSHSY, CDR2 SAAADI. This CDR3 has 16 residues. The CDR3 here is CASSSPLTGGYNEQFF. CDR3 nucleotide sequence: TGCGCCAGCAGTTCCCCTCTGACAGGGGGCTACAATGAGCAGTTCTTC.

CDR3 DNA sequence: TGTGCCAGCAGCTCACAGGGGGTTCTGAGCTACGAGCAGTACTTC. Its protein is CASSSQGVLSYEQYF. The V gene is TRBV7-6, the J gene TRBJ2-7; TRBD1 agrees at 8 bases. The CDR3 consists of 15 residues. The V and J ends lost 4 bases and 3 bases, in that order; junction bases with no gene match: 8. Germline loops: CDR1 SGHVS, CDR2 FNYEAQ.

This chain connects TRBV12-2 to TRBJ1-4; TRBD1, the D gene given by the table, was not confirmed from the DNA. TRBV12-2 is marked as a pseudogene. The CDR3 is made up of 18 amino acids. For the CDR3, the DNA is TGTGCAAGTCGCTTAGCGAGATGGCCGACAGGGGGCCTTGAAAAACTGTTTTTT. This sequence encodes CASRLARWPTGGLEKLFF.

This rearrangement joins TRBV28 to TRBJ1-3; D is undetermined. The CDR3 is 13 amino acids. Trimming cost V 8 bases and J 0 bases, with 8 bases left between them. CDR1 is MDHEN, CDR2 SYDVKM, per germline. The CDR3 DNA follows: TGTGCCAGCTTGCAACTCTCTGGAAACACCATATATTTT. Its protein is CASLQLSGNTIYF.

V is TRBV3-1 (or the pseudogene TRBV3-2) and J is TRBJ2-3, with 10 positions matching TRBD1. J was trimmed by 4 bases and V by 4 bases; bases with no gene match: 5. Germline V gene data show CDR1 as LGHDT and CDR2 as YNNKEL (reference sequence). The CDR3 length is 15 residues. CDR3 in amino acids: CASSPTGTGADTQYF. The CDR3 region has the DNA TGTGCCAGCAGCCCGACCGGGACAGGGGCAGATACGCAGTATTTT.

The chain couples TRBV25-1 to TRBJ2-5; the match to TRBD1 covers 10 bases. V shed 4 bases, J shed 5 bases, and the junction held 7 bases outside the gene matches. Per germline, CDR1 MGHDK and CDR2 SYGVNS. The CDR3 spans 15 residues. The CDR3: CASSAWTGGDETQYF. CDR3 DNA sequence: TGTGCCAGCAGTGCTTGGACAGGGGGTGATGAGACCCAGTACTTC.

The sample holds one count of this clone. V usage is TRBV7-2 and J usage is TRBJ2-7; 9 positions agree with TRBD2. The germline gives CDR1 SGHTA, CDR2 FQGNSA. The trim removed 0 bases at V and 0 bases at J, leaving 3 bases unmatched. The CDR3 is made up of 16 amino acids. Written as DNA, the CDR3 is TGTGCCAGCAGCTTAGCGGCGGGAGGGAGCTCCTACGAGCAGTACTTC. This codes for CASSLAAGGSSYEQYF.